These 28 T cell receptor beta chains were sequenced from one sample in a study of T cell responses to AZD1222 COVID-19 vaccine. This table comes from immunoSEQ multiplex PCR, and its TCRdb copy is limited to in-frame clones, with some not included. Of approximately 150,000 clones detected, roughly 92% appear once; the ten largest clones hold roughly 5.6%. Source: peripheral blood, taken on day 0 of AZD1222 vaccination. Every receptor here comes from an adult in good health.

The chain uses TRBV30 and TRBJ2-2; weak D call: TRBD2 (5 bases). Trimming took 2 bases from V and 6 from J, leaving 19 bases between them. CDR1 GTSNPN and CDR2 SVGIG come from the germline V gene (reference sequence). The length of the CDR3 is 16 residues. The CDR3, as DNA: TGTGCCTGGAGTACGTTCCCCGTTCACGGGGCCGGGGAGCTGTTTTTT. It yields the protein CAWSTFPVHGAGELFF. Based on the CDR3 plus reference TRBV30 and TRBJ2-2, the full variable domain is SQTIHQWPATLVQPVGSPLSLECTVEGTSNPNLYWYRQAAGRGLQLLFYSVGIGQISSEVPQNLSASRPQDRQFILSSKKLLLSDSGFYLCAWSTFPVHGAGELFFGEGSRLTVL.

CDR3: CASSSTTRTAPADTQYF. CDR3 DNA sequence: TGTGCCAGCAGTAGCACCACGAGGACTGCCCCTGCAGATACGCAGTATTTT. The chain combines TRBV6-2 or TRBV6-3 with TRBJ2-3; tentative D call: TRBD2 (5 bases). V lost 5 bases to trimming and J lost 4 bases, with 22 bases between them. The CDR3 totals 17 residues. Germline lookup yields CDR1 MNHEY and CDR2 SVGEGT.

Worth noting for this clone: One end of the junction does not line up with germline, which may come from a read error. The chain couples TRBV7-7 to TRBJ2-3; 8 bases fit TRBD1. The CDR3 length is 13 residues. Germline CDR1 and CDR2: SSHAT and FNYEAQ (reference sequence). CDR3 coding DNA: TGTGCTAGCAGCTCAGGGGGCCCAGATACGCAGTATTTT. This gives the protein CASSSGGPDTQYF.

This sequence joins TRBV30 and TRBJ1-1, with 7 bases matching TRBD1. The CDR3 is 14 amino acids. Looked up from germline, CDR1 is GTSNPN and CDR2 is SVGIG (reference sequence). With 4 bases clipped from V and 4 bases from J, the junction kept 9 bases outside the gene matches. The CDR3 loop is CAWTEGAWGTEAFF. Here the CDR3 DNA reads TGTGCCTGGACGGAGGGGGCTTGGGGCACTGAAGCTTTCTTT.

This clone was recorded only once. J is TRBJ2-2 and V is TRBV19; no definite D call. This CDR3 has 13 residues. Trimming removed 5 bases from V and 7 bases from J, with 11 bases in between. CDR1 is LNHDA, CDR2 SQIVND, per germline (reference sequence). The CDR3 protein is CASSLRSVGELFF. The CDR3 DNA sequence: TGTGCCAGTAGTCTTAGATCTGTCGGGGAGCTGTTTTTT.

V usage is TRBV5-1 and J usage is TRBJ1-2, with a possible D match to TRBD1 (5 bases). Germline CDR1 is SGHRS and CDR2 is YFSETQ. The ends were cut back, 5 bases at V and 4 bases at J, with 9 bases in the middle. The CDR3 runs 12 residues. For the CDR3, the DNA is TGCGCCAGCAGGTCGGGGGTCTATGGCTACACCTTC. Its translation is CASRSGVYGYTF. Full variable domain (rest looked up from reference TRBV5-1 and TRBJ1-2): KAGVTQTPRYLIKTRGQQVTLSCSPISGHRSVSWYQQTPGQGLQFLFEYFSETQRNKGNFPGRFSGRQFSNSRSEMNVSTLELGDSALYLCASRSGVYGYTFGSGTRLTVV.

J is TRBJ2-1 and V is TRBV7-3; 7 nucleotides agree with TRBD1. Germline trimming cut 0 bases from V and 0 bases from J; bases unmatched to any gene: 8. The CDR3 runs 18 residues. Germline V gene sequence: CDR1 SGHTA, CDR2 FQGTGA. The CDR3 DNA sequence: TGTGCCAGCAGCTTAACAAGGGGGCGGCAGAGCTCCTACAATGAGCAGTTCTTC. It codes for CASSLTRGRQSSYNEQFF. Complete variable domain (other parts from reference TRBV7-3 and TRBJ2-1): GAGVSQTPSNKVTEKGKYVELRCDPISGHTALYWYRQSLGQGPEFLIYFQGTGAADDSGLPNDRFFAVRPEGSVSTLKIQRTERGDSAVYLCASSLTRGRQSSYNEQFFGPGTRLTVL.

This clone showed up just a few times. The chain employs TRBV3-1 (or the pseudogene TRBV3-2) and TRBJ1-2; no definite D call. V shed 0 bases and J shed 8 bases, with 10 bases lying between them. The germline V gene has CDR1 LGHDT and CDR2 YNNKEL (reference sequence). The CDR3 sequence is 13 residues long. The CDR3, as DNA: TGTGCCAGCAGCCAAGAAGTAGCAAGGGGCTACACCTTC. Translation gives CASSQEVARGYTF.

The chain is built from TRBV10-3 and TRBJ2-1; D perhaps matches TRBD2 (5 bases). The CDR3 length is 14 residues. V lost 0 bases and J lost 5, with 8 bases in between. Germline-derived CDR1 and CDR2 are ENHRY and SYGVKD. Here the CDR3 DNA reads TGTGCCATCAGTGAGTCAGACGGGGACAATGAGCAGTTCTTC. This sequence encodes CAISESDGDNEQFF.

The chain is built from TRBV7-3 and TRBJ2-3; D gene uncertain. Between the trimmed V and J ends, which lost 5 bases and 4 bases, there was a span of 7 bases. The CDR3 runs 12 residues. CDR1 and CDR2 from the germline V gene are SGHTA and FQGTGA. The CDR3 sequence is CASSHPADTQYF. The CDR3 DNA sequence: TGTGCCAGCAGCCATCCGGCAGATACGCAGTATTTT.

Concerning this clone itself: One end of the junction varies from germline; a read error may be responsible. This chain uses TRBV3-1 (or the pseudogene TRBV3-2) with TRBJ1-5, with a possible D match to TRBD1 (5 bases). Germline-derived CDR1 and CDR2 are LGHDT and YNNKEL (reference sequence). CDR3 size: 14 residues. CDR3 bases: TGTGCCAGCAGGCAAGCGGGGGGCAATCAGCCCCAGCATTTT. It yields the protein CASRQAGGNQPQHF.

This clone is a singleton in its sample. The V call is TRBV5-1, the J call TRBJ1-6, with D possibly matching TRBD1 (5 bases). The CDR3 is made up of 18 amino acids. V was shortened by 4 bases and J by 7 bases, with 24 bases between the two germline ends. Germline values: CDR1 SGHRS, CDR2 YFSETQ. The CDR3 reads CASSPPIWDSQGNSPLHF. The CDR3 DNA follows: TGCGCCAGCAGCCCCCCAATTTGGGACTCCCAAGGAAATTCACCCCTCCACTTT.

The chain has TRBV27 and TRBJ2-2; D not certain. The V end lost 2 bases, the J end lost 7 bases, and 5 bases lay between the germline ends. CDR1 MNHEY and CDR2 SMNVEV come from the germline V gene (reference sequence). The CDR3 loop spans 12 amino acids. CDR3 loop: CASSLIGGELFF. The DNA of the CDR3 is TGTGCCAGCAGTTTAATCGGCGGGGAGCTGTTTTTT.

The CDR3 DNA reads TGTGCCAGCAGCCCCGGGACAGGGAATAATGAGCAGTTCTTC. It encodes CASSPGTGNNEQFF. The chain links TRBV27 to TRBJ2-1, with TRBD1 identical over 9 bases. The J segment lost 7 bases and the V segment lost 6 bases, leaving 7 bases of the junction unmatched. CDR3 length equals 14 residues. CDR1 is MNHEY and CDR2 is SMNVEV in the germline V gene (reference sequence).

The rearrangement joins TRBV6-4 to TRBJ2-2; D is possibly TRBD2 (6 bases). CDR3 length equals 15 residues. Germline lookup yields CDR1 MRHNA and CDR2 SNTAGT. V was trimmed by 6 bases and J by 1 base, leaving 12 bases between them. The chain's CDR3 is CASSAGTWNTGELFF. CDR3 sequence (DNA): TGTGCCAGCAGCGCCGGGACTTGGAACACCGGGGAGCTGTTTTTT.

The table lists this clone with a few counts. The genes are TRBV5-1 and TRBJ1-2, with 7 bases lining up with TRBD1. After removal of 0 bases from V and 2 bases from J, the junction contained 10 bases not matched to a gene. Looked up from germline, CDR1 is SGHRS and CDR2 is YFSETQ. This CDR3 comprises 17 residues. The CDR3 bases are TGCGCCAGCAGCTTGGGACAGGGAGCGACTTCAAACTATGGCTACACCTTC. Translation: CASSLGQGATSNYGYTF. The variable domain in full, with the rest retrieved from reference TRBV5-1 and TRBJ1-2, is KAGVTQTPRYLIKTRGQQVTLSCSPISGHRSVSWYQQTPGQGLQFLFEYFSETQRNKGNFPGRFSGRQFSNSRSEMNVSTLELGDSALYLCASSLGQGATSNYGYTFGSGTRLTVV.

The chain is built from TRBV7-2 and TRBJ2-3; D possibly corresponds to TRBD1 (5 bases). The CDR3 is 16 residues long. V was trimmed by 5 bases and J by 6 bases, leaving 21 bases between them. Germline CDR1 is SGHTA and CDR2 is FQGNSA. Here the CDR3 DNA reads TGTGCCAGCAGCCCGTTGGGAACAGGTCTCGGGGATACGCAGTATTTT. Translating gives CASSPLGTGLGDTQYF.

This clone was seen a single time. V gene TRBV11-1 combines with J gene TRBJ2-1; D tentatively reads TRBD1 or TRBD2 (5 bases each). This CDR3 has 14 amino acids. Germline V CDR1 and CDR2: SGHAT, FQDESV (reference sequence). Trimming stripped 4 bases from V and 8 bases from J, with 15 bases between. DNA for the CDR3: TGTGCCAGCAGCTCGGGGCCTCTGAAGGATGAGCAGTTCTTC. This sequence encodes CASSSGPLKDEQFF.

V is TRBV7-2 and J is TRBJ2-1; D is uncertain. Trimming pared 1 base from V and 2 bases from J, leaving 12 bases between. The germline CDR1 and CDR2 sequences are SGHTA and FQGNSA. The CDR3 has 16 residues. The CDR3: CASSLGQARTYNEQFF. Here the CDR3 DNA reads TGTGCCAGCAGCTTAGGTCAGGCTAGAACCTACAATGAGCAGTTCTTC.

This clone was observed a single time. The chain combines TRBV6-6 with TRBJ2-6; D might be TRBD1 (5 bases). Germline V gene sequence: CDR1 MNHNY, CDR2 SVGAGI (reference sequence). The CDR3 consists of 20 residues. Trimming left V 5 bases short and J 2 bases short, with 25 bases between. The CDR3 DNA reads TGTGCCAGCAGTCCCCATTTCTCAGACAGTATGAGGCCTGGGGCCAACGTCCTGACTTTC. Translation: CASSPHFSDSMRPGANVLTF.

This chain connects TRBV27 to TRBJ2-7; D is possibly TRBD1 (5 bases). The length of the CDR3 is 14 residues. The ends were cut back, 5 bases at V and 2 bases at J, with 13 bases in the middle. Germline CDR1 MNHEY, CDR2 SMNVEV (reference sequence). CDR3 in amino acids: CASSMTVPPYEQYF. The CDR3 DNA reads as TGTGCCAGCAGTATGACAGTTCCCCCCTACGAGCAGTACTTC.

This rearrangement joins TRBV12-5 to TRBJ1-5, with 7 bases that match TRBD1. This CDR3 has 14 amino acids. V lost 5 bases to trimming and J lost 6 bases; unmatched junction nucleotides: 7. Germline-derived CDR1 and CDR2 are LGHNT and FRNRAP. CDR3: CASGPTGMIQPQHF. CDR3 sequence (DNA): TGTGCTAGTGGTCCGACAGGGATGATTCAGCCCCAGCATTTT. The full variable domain, in which reference TRBV12-5 and TRBJ1-5 provide the parts outside the CDR3, is DARVTQTPRHKVTEMGQEVTMRCQPILGHNTVFWYRQTMMQGLELLAYFRNRAPLDDSGMPKDRFSAEMPDATLATLKIQPSEPRDSAVYFCASGPTGMIQPQHFGDGTRLSIL.

This clone has only one observation. The chain employs TRBV5-4 and TRBJ1-6; 7 bases line up with TRBD1. With V trimmed by 7 bases and J by 4 bases, 2 bases remained unmatched. The germline CDR1 and CDR2 sequences are SGHNT and YYREEE (reference sequence). The CDR3 length is 13 residues. DNA for the CDR3: TGTGCCAGCGGGACAGAATATAATTCACCCCTCCACTTT. Residues: CASGTEYNSPLHF. The full variable domain, with the rest looked up from reference TRBV5-4 and TRBJ1-6, is ETGVTQSPTHLIKTRGQQVTLRCSSQSGHNTVSWYQQALGQGPQFIFQYYREEENGRGNFPPRFSGLQFPNYSSELNVNALELDDSALYLCASGTEYNSPLHFGNGTRLTVT.

Here the CDR3 DNA reads TGTGCCAGCAGCCGAGACAAGCAGGCCTTTACAGATACGCAGTATTTT. It specifies CASSRDKQAFTDTQYF. The rearrangement uses TRBV5-4 and TRBJ2-3; D remains ambiguous. V was trimmed by 4 bases and J by 3 bases, leaving 18 bases between them. The germline gives CDR1 SGHNT, CDR2 YYREEE (reference sequence). The length of the CDR3 is 16 residues.

This chain joins TRBV4-3 and TRBJ1-1, with D possibly TRBD1 on 5 matching bases. Germline V gene lookup returns CDR1 LGHNA and CDR2 YSLEER. The CDR3 spans 13 residues. V was trimmed by 6 bases and J by 8 bases, leaving 16 bases between them. For the CDR3, the DNA is TGCGCCAGCAGTATACTAAAACGGGGCGAAGCTTTCTTT. Translating gives CASSILKRGEAFF.

The chain couples TRBV3-1 (or the pseudogene TRBV3-2) to TRBJ1-4, with 9 bases identical to TRBD1. V lost 4 bases and J lost 6; bases outside the gene matches: 3. The CDR3 is made up of 14 amino acids. Germline CDR1 and CDR2: LGHDT and YNNKEL (reference sequence). The CDR3 region is CASSRRTGDEKLFF. The CDR3 nucleotides are TGTGCCAGCAGCCGACGGACAGGGGATGAAAAACTGTTTTTT.

J is TRBJ1-2 and V is TRBV19; D unresolved. Germline loops: CDR1 LNHDA, CDR2 SQIVND (reference sequence). Trimming removed 4 bases from V and 6 bases from J, with 12 bases in between. CDR3 length: 13 residues. For the CDR3, the DNA is TGTGCCAGTAGTAGGGTCTGGTCCGATGGCTACACCTTC. It specifies CASSRVWSDGYTF. Full variable domain (remainder filled in from reference TRBV19 and TRBJ1-2): DGGITQSPKYLFRKEGQNVTLSCEQNLNHDAMYWYRQDPGQGLRLIYYSQIVNDFQKGDIAEGYSVSREKKESFPLTVTSAQKNPTAFYLCASSRVWSDGYTFGSGTRLTVV.

This clone came up once. The chain combines TRBV6-5 with TRBJ1-1; D perhaps matches TRBD1 (6 bases). In germline, CDR1 is MNHEY, CDR2 SVGAGI. The CDR3 is 14 amino acids. The V end lost 6 bases, the J end lost 0 bases, and 11 bases lay between the germline ends. The CDR3 spells CASRLGQMNTEAFF. The CDR3 bases are TGTGCCAGCAGACTTGGACAGATGAACACTGAAGCTTTCTTT.